This record concerns one T cell receptor beta chain sequence. The antigen remains undetermined. Germline V CDR1 and CDR2: MRHNA, SNTAGT. Trimming removed 5 bases from V and 6 bases from J; junction bases left unmatched: 9. The CDR3 contains 17 residues. The data originate from a study of shared clonotypes between healthy human individuals. Whole-study findings and limits: In several donors, around 5% of naive CD4 clonotypes appeared in common.

Repertoires were generated with immunoSEQ multiplex PCR, while TCRdb's copy carries only in-frame clones and drops some. The data show around 200,000 clones, about 68% seen once. The TCR comes from a man aged 25-45 years in good health. The V gene is TRBV6-4, the J gene TRBJ2-1; 14 bases match TRBD2. The sequencing sample was made of memory CD4+ T cells sorted from blood. Stated subset: CD45RA-negative fraction. CDR3: CASSPGLAGVGRNEQFF. The CDR3, as DNA: TGTGCCAGCAGTCCGGGACTAGCGGGAGTAGGCCGCAATGAGCAGTTCTTC.